A selection of T cell receptor beta chains follows, all from one sample in a study of chemoradiotherapy in HPV16-positive cancers. Data came from immunoSEQ multiplex PCR; TCRdb stores just in-frame clones and leaves some out. The table records 20,000 or so clones, more than 75% of them present only once. The specimen comprised blood, sampled from a patient who underwent chemoradiotherapy. These receptors were taken from a human donor with HPV-associated anogenital cancer. CDR3s include the opening cysteine and the closing phenylalanine or tryptophan. A D gene is named only where the DNA matches it firmly. Clone sizes are given selectively: once, few, many, or a class where the clone is expanded.

cdr3_aa cdr3_nt j_call v_call d_call clone_size
CASRSLNGNSPLHF TGTGCCAGCAGAAGTCTCAATGGCAATTCACCCCTCCACTTT TRBJ1-6 TRBV14 NA few
CASSRLPRATIYF TGCGCCAGCAGCCGCCTCCCGCGGGCGACCATATATTTT TRBJ1-3 TRBV4-1 NA NA
CATSRHSGGDNEQFF TGTGCCACCAGCAGACATAGCGGGGGAGACAATGAGCAGTTCTTC TRBJ2-1 TRBV15 TRBD2 NA
CASSPTDRGNTEAFF TGTGCCAGCAGCCCTACTGACAGGGGGAACACTGAAGCTTTCTTT TRBJ1-1 TRBV6-4 TRBD1 NA
CASSSAGRPTEQFF TGTGCCAGCAGCTCCGCCGGCCGGCCCACTGAGCAGTTCTTC TRBJ2-1 TRBV7-2 NA NA
CASSLDPSRYEQYF TGTGCCAGCAGCTTGGATCCTTCGCGCTACGAGCAGTACTTC TRBJ2-7 TRBV5-4 NA NA
CASSSGDLGYGYTF TGTGCCAGCAGCTCAGGGGACTTGGGCTATGGCTACACCTTC TRBJ1-2 TRBV7-2 NA NA
CASSHRQGETQYF TGCGCCAGCAGCCACCGACAGGGAGAGACCCAGTACTTC TRBJ2-5 TRBV4-1 TRBD1 NA
CASSLWGNQPQHF TGTGCCAGCAGCTTGTGGGGGAATCAGCCCCAGCATTTT TRBJ1-5 TRBV5-6 NA NA
CASSILSGGGETQYF TGTGCCAGCAGCATCCTAAGCGGAGGGGGAGAGACCCAGTACTTC TRBJ2-5 TRBV11-3 NA NA
CASSVQGSGETQYF TGTGCCAGCAGCGTACAGGGGAGTGGAGAGACCCAGTACTTC TRBJ2-5 TRBV7-9 TRBD1 NA
CASSQETRPSGQETQYF TGTGCCAGCAGCCAAGAGACCCGACCTAGCGGCCAAGAGACCCAGTACTTC TRBJ2-5 TRBV14 TRBD2 NA
CASSYTASYNEQFF TGTGCCAGCAGTTACACAGCCTCCTACAATGAGCAGTTCTTC TRBJ2-1 TRBV6-5 NA NA
CASNTLGGYTF TGTGCCAGCAACACCCTGGGGGGCTACACCTTC TRBJ1-2 TRBV28 NA NA
CASSPRTGNTEAFF TGTGCCAGCTCACCCCGGACGGGGAACACTGAAGCTTTCTTT TRBJ1-1 TRBV18 NA NA
CASSLKGSPGELFF TGTGCCAGCAGCTTGAAAGGTAGCCCCGGGGAGCTGTTTTTT TRBJ2-2 TRBV5-4 NA NA
CASSRAAGGRSGTDTQYF TGTGCCAGCAGCCGTGCGGCGGGGGGGCGTAGCGGGACAGATACGCAGTATTTT TRBJ2-3 TRBV11-3 TRBD2 NA
CASRTASICNQPQHF TGCGCCAGCAGGACGGCTAGCATATGCAATCAGCCCCAGCATTTT TRBJ1-5 TRBV10-1 NA NA
CAISESHRGSQETQYF TGTGCCATCAGTGAGTCGCACAGGGGCTCCCAAGAGACCCAGTACTTC TRBJ2-5 TRBV10-3 TRBD1 NA
CASSSLSNQETQYF TGCGCCAGCAGCAGCCTTTCAAACCAAGAGACCCAGTACTTC TRBJ2-5 TRBV5-1 NA NA
CASSLGDVLNTGELFF TGCGCCAGCAGCTTGGGGGACGTTCTAAACACCGGGGAGCTGTTTTTT TRBJ2-2 TRBV5-1 NA NA
CASSLSGGSPYEQYF TGTGCCAGCAGTTTATCTGGGGGATCCCCCTACGAGCAGTACTTC TRBJ2-7 TRBV28 NA NA
CASSSRTRGNEQFF TGTGCCAGCAGCTCTAGGACTAGGGGCAATGAGCAGTTCTTC TRBJ2-1 TRBV5-4 TRBD2 NA
CSVEDPSGQPQHF TGCAGCGTTGAAGATCCCTCTGGTCAGCCCCAGCATTTT TRBJ1-5 TRBV29-1 NA NA
CASSSNDNYSNQPQHF TGTGCCAGCAGTTCTAACGACAACTATAGCAATCAGCCCCAGCATTTT TRBJ1-5 TRBV28 NA once
CASSDQDRSSYEQYF TGTGCCAGCAGCGACCAGGACCGTAGCTCCTACGAGCAGTACTTC TRBJ2-7 TRBV7-9 NA NA
CASFSARSSMNTEAFF TGTGCCAGCTTCTCGGCCAGGTCAAGTATGAACACTGAAGCTTTCTTT TRBJ1-1 TRBV5-6 NA once
CASSSPAQGPNSPLHF TGTGCCAGCAGCTCCCCGGCCCAAGGACCGAATTCACCCCTCCACTTT TRBJ1-6 TRBV7-3 NA few
CASMGQGGIGNIQYF TGTGCCAGCATGGGTCAGGGAGGGATTGGAAACATTCAGTACTTC TRBJ2-4 TRBV2 TRBD2 NA
CASSTLGSSRGDQPQHF TGTGCCAGCAGTACACTTGGATCGAGCAGGGGCGATCAGCCCCAGCATTTT TRBJ1-5 TRBV27 NA NA
CASSPHPADTQYF TGTGCCAGCTCACCCCACCCGGCGGATACGCAGTATTTT TRBJ2-3 TRBV18 NA once
CASSFDRGGGETQYF TGTGCCAGCAGCTTCGACCGGGGGGGAGGGGAGACCCAGTACTTC TRBJ2-5 TRBV7-2 TRBD2 NA
CASTPGGTEAFF TGTGCCAGCACCCCCGGGGGCACTGAAGCTTTCTTT TRBJ1-1 TRBV7-8 NA few
CASSLGEMAGGHTQYF TGTGCCAGCAGCTTAGGAGAGATGGCGGGAGGACATACGCAGTATTTT TRBJ2-3 TRBV11-3 TRBD2 NA
CASSLRLAGAGDTQYF TGTGCCAGCAGCCTCCGACTAGCGGGGGCTGGAGATACGCAGTATTTT TRBJ2-3 TRBV7-2 TRBD2 NA
CASTHPEEGPLRAFF TGTGCCAGCACCCATCCCGAGGAGGGCCCTCTGAGAGCTTTCTTT TRBJ1-1 TRBV7-2 NA NA
CASSIGQNREAFF TGTGCCAGCAGTATCGGGCAAAATCGAGAAGCTTTCTTT TRBJ1-1 TRBV7-9 NA NA
CASIAGGPADTQYF TGTGCCAGCATAGCGGGAGGGCCCGCAGATACGCAGTATTTT TRBJ2-3 TRBV27 TRBD2 NA
CASSFLAGVSGAYEQYF TGTGCCAGCAGTTTCTTAGCGGGAGTAAGTGGTGCCTACGAGCAGTACTTC TRBJ2-7 TRBV28 TRBD2 once